This entry lists 2 T cell receptor beta chains sequenced from one sample in a study of T cells in Graves' hyperthyroidism and ophthalmopathy. TCR beta CDR3 regions were amplified from RNA transcripts. During a first-round RT-PCR of the TCR CDR3, the HTBI primer set was used. TCRdb reprocessed the multiplex PCR reads with MiXCR, giving one entry per CDR3 protein. The table lists about 380,000 distinct CDR3 sequences, around an eighth of them singletons. Specimen: blood. The receptors here all came from a man aged 25-45 years with Graves' hyperthyroidism that later progressed to Graves' ophthalmopathy.

This clonotype was seen many times. This sequence joins TRBV5-1 and TRBJ2-1; D is undetermined. Germline CDR1 SGHRS, CDR2 YFSETQ. V lost 4 bases to trimming and J lost 3 bases, with 2 bases between them. This CDR3 spans 11 amino acids. The DNA of the CDR3 is TGCGCCAGCAGCAACTACAATGAGCAGTTCTTC. Amino acids: CASSNYNEQFF.

The gene calls are TRBV4-3 and TRBJ1-6, with 10 bases lining up with TRBD1. V trimming: 5 bases; J trimming: 10 bases; junction bases outside the gene matches: 8. The CDR3 extends over 15 amino acids. Germline CDR1 is LGHNA and CDR2 is YSLEER. CDR3 amino acids: CASSKGQGMWSPLHF. CDR3 sequence (DNA): TGCGCCAGCAGCAAGGGACAGGGGATGTGGTCACCCCTCCACTTT.